The 11 T cell receptor beta chains below all came from one sample that was sequenced in a study of T cells in Graves' hyperthyroidism and ophthalmopathy (dated by TCRdb to between 2018 and 2021). The method was multiplex PCR. Sequencing used an Illumina HiSeq 2000. Amplification of TCR beta CDR3 regions was carried out from RNA transcripts. A first-round RT-PCR of the TCR CDR3 used the HTBI primer set with the Qiagen OneStep RT-PCR kit. TCRdb applied fastp at Q25 and MiXCR to the public reads, then kept only in-frame beta chains. Rows with a matching CDR3 protein are joined into one entry that keeps the most common DNA and genes. The sample table contains a few hundred thousand distinct CDR3 sequences; only one count was recorded for 16% of them. Approximately 30% of the sample rests with the top ten. The sequenced material came from blood. These receptors were collected from a woman in her 30s with Graves' ophthalmopathy.

This clonotype was seen a few times. The CDR3: CASSLKQTSRLEQYF. CDR3 nucleotides: TGCGCCAGCAGCTTGAAACAGACGTCGAGGCTCGAGCAGTACTTC. The rearrangement joins TRBV5-1 to TRBJ2-7; D uncertain. CDR3 length equals 15 residues. Germline V lookup: CDR1 SGHRS, CDR2 YFSETQ. V was clipped by 1 base and J by 6 bases, with 17 bases between them.

In this sample, this clonotype turned up many times. The chain is built from TRBV7-8 and TRBJ2-1; 9 nucleotides line up with TRBD2. Looked up from germline, CDR1 is SGHVS and CDR2 is FQNEAQ. Trimming at V came to 5 bases and at J to 3 bases, leaving 2 bases not matched to a gene. The CDR3 has 14 amino acids. CDR3 nucleotide sequence: TGTGCCAGCAGCCCGACTAGCGGCTACAATGAGCAGTTCTTC. Amino acids: CASSPTSGYNEQFF.

This rearrangement joins TRBV14 to TRBJ2-3; no definite D call. The V end lost 1 base, the J end lost 2 bases, and 16 bases lay between the germline ends. Germline CDR1 is SGHDN and CDR2 is FVKESK. This CDR3 comprises 17 residues. CDR3 sequence: CASSQARASLYTDTQYF. The DNA of the CDR3 is TGTGCCAGCAGCCAAGCTCGGGCTAGTCTTTACACAGATACGCAGTATTTT.

The table lists this clonotype with many counts. V and J are TRBV7-3 and TRBJ2-1; tentatively, D is TRBD1 or TRBD2 (5 bases each). The CDR3 has 14 amino acids. Germline loops: CDR1 SGHTA, CDR2 FQGTGA. Trimming took 5 bases from V and 4 from J, leaving 12 bases between them. Here the CDR3 reads CASSRDGFYNEQFF. The CDR3 DNA sequence: TGTGCCAGCAGCCGGGACGGCTTTTACAATGAGCAGTTCTTC.

At least ten counts were recorded for this clonotype. The V and J genes are TRBV2 and TRBJ2-3; D possibly matches TRBD1 or TRBD2 (6 bases each). The CDR3 is made up of 14 amino acids. CDR1 is SNHLY, CDR2 FYNNEI, per germline. Deletions cut 8 bases from V and 5 bases from J, with 17 bases between. Here the CDR3 DNA reads TGTGCCAGCGGGGACGGGGGACACGTAGATACGCAGTATTTT. As protein: CASGDGGHVDTQYF.

This clonotype was seen repeatedly, ten times or more. This sequence joins TRBV28 and TRBJ1-5; TRBD1 agrees at 7 bases. Per germline, CDR1 MDHEN and CDR2 SYDVKM. This CDR3 has 15 residues. Trimming took 5 bases from V and 5 from J; bases not matched to a gene: 9. The DNA for the CDR3 is TGTGCCAGCAGTCCGGCAGAGGGGGCGCATCAGCCCCAGCATTTT. Its translation is CASSPAEGAHQPQHF.

The chain employs TRBV25-1 and TRBJ1-2; D not resolved. This CDR3 comprises 12 residues. Germline lookup yields CDR1 MGHDK and CDR2 SYGVNS. V lost 3 bases to trimming and J lost 4 bases, with 6 bases between them. As DNA, the CDR3 is TGTGCCAGCAGTGAGTCTCTCTATGGCTACACCTTC. Translating it yields CASSESLYGYTF.

This clonotype was found a few times. The chain has TRBV9 and TRBJ2-1; 11 bases agree with TRBD2. V shed 6 bases, J shed 9 bases, and the junction held 5 bases outside the gene matches. The CDR3 runs to 13 residues. Germline lookup yields CDR1 SGDLS and CDR2 YYNGEE. This CDR3 reads CASTGLADREQFF. CDR3 nucleotide sequence: TGTGCCAGCACGGGACTAGCGGATCGTGAGCAGTTCTTC.

In its sample, this clonotype was seen a few times. V is TRBV7-9 and J is TRBJ1-6, with D unclear. The germline V gene encodes CDR1 SEHNR and CDR2 FQNEAQ (reference sequence). V lost 1 base to trimming and J lost 6 bases, with 7 bases between them. CDR3 length: 14 amino acids. Here the CDR3 reads CASSLETLNSPLHF. The CDR3 DNA reads as TGTGCCAGCAGCTTAGAAACGCTTAATTCACCCCTCCACTTT.

The rearrangement uses TRBV20-1 and TRBJ2-7; 8 nucleotides match TRBD1. Germline assignment: CDR1 DFQATT and CDR2 SNEGSKA (reference sequence). V lost 0 bases and J lost 4; bases outside the gene matches: 5. The CDR3 length is 14 residues. The CDR3 DNA sequence: TGCAGTGCTAGAGAGACAGGGGAGCAGTACGAGCAGTACTTC. As protein: CSARETGEQYEQYF.

This clonotype was seen at least ten times. V and J are TRBV7-2 and TRBJ2-7, with 9 bases aligning to TRBD1. Looked up from germline, CDR1 is SGHTA and CDR2 is FQGNSA. This CDR3 contains 15 residues. V shed 5 bases and J 7 bases; nucleotides not matched to a gene: 12. The CDR3 spells CASSPSGTGLWEQYF. The CDR3 DNA reads as TGTGCCAGCAGCCCTTCCGGGACAGGGTTGTGGGAGCAGTACTTC.